These T cell receptor beta chains were read from a single sample in a study of blood T cell repertoires in COVID-19. The data were produced by immunoSEQ multiplex PCR, yet TCRdb's version contains in-frame clones alone and is incomplete. Of about 68,000 clones listed, approximately 90% were seen once; the top ten hold under 3%. Sequencing was performed on peripheral blood. These receptors all come from a man in his fifties with acute or convalescent COVID-19. CDR3s include the opening cysteine and the closing phenylalanine or tryptophan. The D gene is left open where the match is weak. Only some rows state a clone size, as once, few, many or a class for expanded clones.

v_call: TRBV7-2
d_call: NA
cdr3_length: 14
j_call: TRBJ2-2
clone_size: NA
cdr3_aa: CASSLDASAGELFF
cdr3_nt: TGTGCCAGCAGCTTAGATGCTAGCGCCGGGGAGCTGTTTTTT

v_call: TRBV19
d_call: TRBD1
cdr3_length: 12
j_call: TRBJ1-5
clone_size: NA
cdr3_aa: CAGGTVNQPQHF
cdr3_nt: TGTGCCGGAGGGACAGTCAATCAGCCCCAGCATTTT

v_call: TRBV9
d_call: TRBD2
cdr3_length: 16
j_call: TRBJ2-3
clone_size: NA
cdr3_aa: CASSVVTSGNTDTQYF
cdr3_nt: TGTGCCAGCAGCGTAGTGACTAGCGGGAACACAGATACGCAGTATTTT

v_call: TRBV10-2
d_call: TRBD1
cdr3_length: 15
j_call: TRBJ1-1
clone_size: NA
cdr3_aa: CASSESTGGGTEAFF
cdr3_nt: TGCGCCAGCAGTGAGTCGACAGGGGGTGGCACTGAAGCTTTCTTT

v_call: TRBV19
d_call: TRBD1
cdr3_length: 16
j_call: TRBJ2-1
clone_size: NA
cdr3_aa: CASSKTGTGDSNEQFF
cdr3_nt: TGTGCCAGTAGTAAAACCGGGACAGGGGATTCGAATGAGCAGTTCTTC

v_call: TRBV18
d_call: TRBD2
cdr3_length: 15
j_call: TRBJ2-1
clone_size: NA
cdr3_aa: CASSPASGTANEQFF
cdr3_nt: TGTGCCAGCTCACCAGCCAGCGGGACTGCCAATGAGCAGTTCTTC

v_call: TRBV20-1
d_call: NA
cdr3_length: 12
j_call: TRBJ1-1
clone_size: once
cdr3_aa: CSASLGATEAFF
cdr3_nt: TGCAGTGCTAGTTTAGGGGCCACTGAAGCTTTCTTT

v_call: TRBV19
d_call: NA
cdr3_length: 13
j_call: TRBJ1-1
clone_size: NA
cdr3_aa: CASSIRQRKEAFF
cdr3_nt: TGTGCCAGTAGTATTCGACAGAGGAAAGAAGCTTTCTTT

v_call: TRBV28
d_call: TRBD1
cdr3_length: 17
j_call: TRBJ1-2
clone_size: NA
cdr3_aa: CASSSLSWDRVPAGYTF
cdr3_nt: TGTGCCAGCAGTTCCCTCTCCTGGGACAGGGTCCCAGCTGGCTACACCTTC

v_call: TRBV24-1
d_call: TRBD2
cdr3_length: 16
j_call: TRBJ2-1
clone_size: NA
cdr3_aa: CATSAGREDLYNEQFF
cdr3_nt: TGTGCCACCAGTGCGGGGCGGGAGGACCTTTACAATGAGCAGTTCTTC

v_call: TRBV7-6
d_call: TRBD2
cdr3_length: 20
j_call: TRBJ2-2
clone_size: once
cdr3_aa: CASSPAYYLRTSGNTGELFF
cdr3_nt: TGTGCCAGCAGCCCCGCTTACTATCTTAGGACTAGCGGGAACACCGGGGAGCTGTTTTTT

v_call: TRBV9
d_call: TRBD1
cdr3_length: 13
j_call: TRBJ1-2
clone_size: NA
cdr3_aa: CASSETGISGYTF
cdr3_nt: TGTGCCAGCAGCGAGACAGGGATTTCTGGCTACACCTTC

v_call: TRBV18
d_call: NA
cdr3_length: 15
j_call: TRBJ1-1
clone_size: NA
cdr3_aa: CASSQRHQEGTEAFF
cdr3_nt: TGTGCCAGCTCACAGAGACACCAAGAGGGCACTGAAGCTTTCTTT

v_call: TRBV7-3
d_call: TRBD2
cdr3_length: 15
j_call: TRBJ2-1
clone_size: NA
cdr3_aa: CASSLDSREGNEQFF
cdr3_nt: TGTGCCAGCAGCTTAGACTCGCGGGAGGGCAATGAGCAGTTCTTC

v_call: TRBV7-6
d_call: NA
cdr3_length: 14
j_call: TRBJ2-7
clone_size: once
cdr3_aa: CASSFLGETYEQYF
cdr3_nt: TGTGCCAGCAGCTTCCTGGGCGAAACCTACGAGCAGTACTTC

v_call: TRBV3-1/TRBV3-2
d_call: NA
cdr3_length: 15
j_call: TRBJ2-1
clone_size: NA
cdr3_aa: CASSQGVGPRNEQFF
cdr3_nt: TGTGCCAGCAGCCAAGGCGTGGGGCCTAGGAATGAGCAGTTCTTC

v_call: TRBV5-1
d_call: NA
cdr3_length: 14
j_call: TRBJ2-1
clone_size: NA
cdr3_aa: CASSPGGWNNEQFF
cdr3_nt: TGCGCCAGCAGCCCAGGAGGGTGGAACAATGAGCAGTTCTTC

v_call: TRBV28
d_call: NA
cdr3_length: 15
j_call: TRBJ1-5
clone_size: NA
cdr3_aa: CASSLTGFGNQPQHF
cdr3_nt: TGTGCCAGCAGTTTAACGGGATTTGGCAATCAGCCCCAGCATTTT

v_call: TRBV2
d_call: TRBD1
cdr3_length: 15
j_call: TRBJ1-3
clone_size: NA
cdr3_aa: CASSAFGTGGNTIYF
cdr3_nt: TGTGCCAGCAGTGCATTCGGGACAGGGGGAAACACCATATATTTT

v_call: TRBV7-9
d_call: TRBD1
cdr3_length: 16
j_call: TRBJ2-7
clone_size: NA
cdr3_aa: CASSYPGTGSGREQYF
cdr3_nt: TGTGCCAGCAGTTACCCCGGGACAGGGTCGGGGAGGGAGCAGTACTTC

v_call: TRBV7-9
d_call: TRBD2
cdr3_length: 18
j_call: TRBJ2-1
clone_size: NA
cdr3_aa: CASSLDGVAGVPYNEQFF
cdr3_nt: TGTGCCAGCAGCTTAGACGGGGTAGCGGGAGTTCCGTACAATGAGCAGTTCTTC

v_call: TRBV18
d_call: NA
cdr3_length: 15
j_call: TRBJ2-2
clone_size: NA
cdr3_aa: CASSFGSSNTGELFF
cdr3_nt: TGTGCCAGCTCATTCGGTAGCTCGAACACCGGGGAGCTGTTTTTT

v_call: TRBV19
d_call: TRBD2
cdr3_length: 17
j_call: TRBJ2-1
clone_size: once
cdr3_aa: CASSIGTSQSSYNEQFF
cdr3_nt: TGTGCCAGTAGTATAGGGACTAGCCAGAGCTCCTACAATGAGCAGTTCTTC

v_call: TRBV7-6
d_call: TRBD2
cdr3_length: 19
j_call: TRBJ2-2
clone_size: NA
cdr3_aa: CASSLRVLAGGTNTGELFF
cdr3_nt: TGTGCCAGCAGCTTACGTGTCCTAGCGGGAGGTACGAACACCGGGGAGCTGTTTTTT

v_call: TRBV18
d_call: NA
cdr3_length: 15
j_call: TRBJ1-2
clone_size: NA
cdr3_aa: CASSPWVEAAYGYTF
cdr3_nt: TGTGCCAGCTCACCATGGGTAGAGGCTGCCTATGGCTACACCTTC

v_call: TRBV28
d_call: NA
cdr3_length: 13
j_call: TRBJ1-1
clone_size: NA
cdr3_aa: CASRAWSGTEAFF
cdr3_nt: TGTGCCAGCAGGGCATGGAGCGGCACTGAAGCTTTCTTT

v_call: TRBV30
d_call: TRBD1
cdr3_length: 15
j_call: TRBJ1-3
clone_size: once
cdr3_aa: CAWSVGTDSGNTIYF
cdr3_nt: TGTGCCTGGAGTGTAGGGACAGACTCTGGAAACACCATATATTTT